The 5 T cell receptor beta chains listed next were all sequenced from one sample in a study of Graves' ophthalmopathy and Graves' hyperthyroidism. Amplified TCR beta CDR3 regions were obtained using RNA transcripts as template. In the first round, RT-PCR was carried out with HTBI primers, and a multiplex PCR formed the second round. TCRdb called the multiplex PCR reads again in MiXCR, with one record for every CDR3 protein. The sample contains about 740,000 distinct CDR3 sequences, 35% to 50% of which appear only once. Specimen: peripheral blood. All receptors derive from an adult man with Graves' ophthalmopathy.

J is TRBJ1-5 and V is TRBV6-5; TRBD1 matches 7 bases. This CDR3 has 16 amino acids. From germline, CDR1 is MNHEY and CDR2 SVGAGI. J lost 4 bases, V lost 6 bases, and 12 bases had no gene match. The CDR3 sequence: CASSRGGVGVNQPQHF. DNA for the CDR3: TGTGCCAGCAGCCGAGGGGGCGTCGGGGTGAATCAGCCCCAGCATTTT.

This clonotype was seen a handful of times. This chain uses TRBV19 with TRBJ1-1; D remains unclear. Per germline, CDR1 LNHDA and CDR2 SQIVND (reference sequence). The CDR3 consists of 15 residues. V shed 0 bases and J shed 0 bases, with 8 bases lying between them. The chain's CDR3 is CASSIDAGMNTEAFF. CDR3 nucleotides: TGTGCCAGTAGTATAGACGCGGGGATGAACACTGAAGCTTTCTTT.

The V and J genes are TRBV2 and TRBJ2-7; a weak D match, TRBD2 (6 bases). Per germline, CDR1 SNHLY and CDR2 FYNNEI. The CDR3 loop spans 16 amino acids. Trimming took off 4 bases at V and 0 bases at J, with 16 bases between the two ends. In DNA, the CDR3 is TGTGCCAGCAGTGGCGGAGGCGGTAGCGGCTCCTACGAGCAGTACTTC. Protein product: CASSGGGGSGSYEQYF.

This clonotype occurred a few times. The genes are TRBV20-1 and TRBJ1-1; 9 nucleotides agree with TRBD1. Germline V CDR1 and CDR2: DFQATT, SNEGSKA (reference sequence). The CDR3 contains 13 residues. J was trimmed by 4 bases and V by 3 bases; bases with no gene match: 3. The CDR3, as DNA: TGCAGTGCTAGCGACAGGGGGGGCACTGAAGCTTTCTTT. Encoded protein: CSASDRGGTEAFF.

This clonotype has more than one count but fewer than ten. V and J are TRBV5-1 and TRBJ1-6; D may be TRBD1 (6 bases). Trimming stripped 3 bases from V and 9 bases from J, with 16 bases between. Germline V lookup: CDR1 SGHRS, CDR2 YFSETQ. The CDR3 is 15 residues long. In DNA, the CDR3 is TGCGCCAGCAGCTCTACAGGGTTTCGAGGTTCACCCCTCCACTTT. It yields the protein CASSSTGFRGSPLHF.